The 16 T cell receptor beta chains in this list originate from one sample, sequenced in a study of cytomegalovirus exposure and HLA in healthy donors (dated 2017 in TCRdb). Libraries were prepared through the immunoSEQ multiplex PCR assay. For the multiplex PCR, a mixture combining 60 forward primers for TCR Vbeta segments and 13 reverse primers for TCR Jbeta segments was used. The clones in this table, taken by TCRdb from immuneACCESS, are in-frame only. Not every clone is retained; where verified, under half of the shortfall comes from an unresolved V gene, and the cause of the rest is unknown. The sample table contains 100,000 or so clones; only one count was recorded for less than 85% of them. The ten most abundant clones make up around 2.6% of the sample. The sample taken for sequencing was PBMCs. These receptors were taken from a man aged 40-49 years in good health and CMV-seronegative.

The CDR3 spells CASSEHPGGTPPQHF. The DNA for the CDR3 is TGTGCCAGCAGTGAGCACCCAGGGGGAACGCCGCCCCAGCATTTT. The rearrangement uses TRBV6-1 and TRBJ1-5, with TRBD1 matching over 7 bases. Trimming took 3 bases from V and 9 from J; bases not matched to a gene: 11. CDR3 length: 15 amino acids. CDR1 is MNHNS, CDR2 SASEGT, per germline.

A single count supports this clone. CDR3: CSFTGGGLSYEQYF. The CDR3 DNA reads TGCAGCTTCACAGGGGGGGGTTTATCCTACGAGCAGTACTTC. The chain recombines TRBV29-1 with TRBJ2-7; possibly TRBD1 for D (8 bases). The V gene lost 8 bases and the J gene lost 1 base, with 18 bases spanning the gap. There are 14 residues in the CDR3. Germline loops: CDR1 SQVTM, CDR2 ANQGSEA.

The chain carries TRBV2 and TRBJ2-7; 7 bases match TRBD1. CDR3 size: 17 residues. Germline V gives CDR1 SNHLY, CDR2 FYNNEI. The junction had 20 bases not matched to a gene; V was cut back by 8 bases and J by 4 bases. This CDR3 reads CASLVAVTGKTMYEQYF. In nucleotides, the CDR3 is TGTGCCAGCCTCGTCGCAGTGACAGGGAAAACCATGTACGAGCAGTACTTC.

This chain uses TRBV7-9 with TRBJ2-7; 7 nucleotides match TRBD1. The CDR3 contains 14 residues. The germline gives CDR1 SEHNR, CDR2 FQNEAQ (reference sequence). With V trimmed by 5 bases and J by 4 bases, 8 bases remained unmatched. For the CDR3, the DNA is TGTGCCAGCAGCCCCAGGGACAGCTTTTACGAGCAGTACTTC. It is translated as CASSPRDSFYEQYF.

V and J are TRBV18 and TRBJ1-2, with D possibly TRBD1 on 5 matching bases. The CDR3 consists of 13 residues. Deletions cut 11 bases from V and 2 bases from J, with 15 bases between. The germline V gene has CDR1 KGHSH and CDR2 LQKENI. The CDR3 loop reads CASWGRENYGYTF. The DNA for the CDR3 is TGTGCCTCCTGGGGCAGAGAGAACTATGGCTACACCTTC.

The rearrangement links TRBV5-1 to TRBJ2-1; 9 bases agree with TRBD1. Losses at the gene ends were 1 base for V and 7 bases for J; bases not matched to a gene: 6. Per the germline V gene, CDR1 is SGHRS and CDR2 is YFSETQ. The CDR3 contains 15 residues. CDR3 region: CASSLWTGVRNEQFF. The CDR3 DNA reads TGCGCCAGCAGCTTGTGGACAGGGGTGAGGAATGAGCAGTTCTTC. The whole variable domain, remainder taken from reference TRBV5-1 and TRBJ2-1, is KAGVTQTPRYLIKTRGQQVTLSCSPISGHRSVSWYQQTPGQGLQFLFEYFSETQRNKGNFPGRFSGRQFSNSRSEMNVSTLELGDSALYLCASSLWTGVRNEQFFGPGTRLTVL.

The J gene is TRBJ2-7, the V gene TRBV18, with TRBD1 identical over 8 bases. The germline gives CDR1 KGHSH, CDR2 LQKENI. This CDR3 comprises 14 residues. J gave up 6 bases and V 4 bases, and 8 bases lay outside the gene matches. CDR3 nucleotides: TGTGCCAGCTCACAACAGGGGGGCAGGGGCGAGCAGTACTTC. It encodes CASSQQGGRGEQYF.

The chain's CDR3 is CASSQSGGSTYEQYF. The CDR3 region has the DNA TGCGCCAGCAGTCAAAGCGGGGGATCAACCTACGAGCAGTACTTC. The chain links TRBV5-1 to TRBJ2-7; 8 bases agree with TRBD2. Germline assignment: CDR1 SGHRS and CDR2 YFSETQ. The CDR3 sequence is 15 residues long. V lost 5 bases and J lost 2; bases outside the gene matches: 9.

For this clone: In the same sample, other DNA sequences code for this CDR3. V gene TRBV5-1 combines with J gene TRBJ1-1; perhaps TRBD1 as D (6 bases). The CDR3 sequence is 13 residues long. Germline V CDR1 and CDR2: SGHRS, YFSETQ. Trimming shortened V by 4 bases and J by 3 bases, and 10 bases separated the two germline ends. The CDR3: CASSRNRDTEAFF. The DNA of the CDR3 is TGCGCCAGCAGCCGGAACAGGGACACTGAAGCTTTCTTT.

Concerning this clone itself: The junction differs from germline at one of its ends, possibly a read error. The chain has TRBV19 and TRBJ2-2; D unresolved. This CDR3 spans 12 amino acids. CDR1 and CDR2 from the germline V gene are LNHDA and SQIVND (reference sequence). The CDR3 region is CASSIGSGELFF. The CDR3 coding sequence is TGTGCCAGCAGTATCGGGTCCGGGGAGCTGTTTTTT.

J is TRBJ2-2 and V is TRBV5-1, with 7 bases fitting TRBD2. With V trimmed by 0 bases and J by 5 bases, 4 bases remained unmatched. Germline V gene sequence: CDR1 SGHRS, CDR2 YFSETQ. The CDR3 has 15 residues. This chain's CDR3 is CASSLAGEGTGELFF. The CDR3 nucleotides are TGCGCCAGCAGCTTGGCCGGGGAGGGGACCGGGGAGCTGTTTTTT.

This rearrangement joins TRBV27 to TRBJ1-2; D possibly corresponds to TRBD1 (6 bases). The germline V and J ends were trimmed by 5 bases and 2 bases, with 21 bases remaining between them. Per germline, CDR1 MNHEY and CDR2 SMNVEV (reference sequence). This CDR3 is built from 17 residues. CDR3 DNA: TGTGCCAGCAGTCTTAGGGCCCACAACGACAGGAACTATGGCTACACCTTC. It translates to CASSLRAHNDRNYGYTF.

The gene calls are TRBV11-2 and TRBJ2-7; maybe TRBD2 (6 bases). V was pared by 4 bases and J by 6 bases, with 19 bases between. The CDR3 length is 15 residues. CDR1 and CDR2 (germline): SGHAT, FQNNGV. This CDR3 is CASSSTGGLEGEQYF. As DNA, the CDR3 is TGTGCCAGCAGCTCAACAGGAGGCCTGGAGGGCGAGCAGTACTTC.

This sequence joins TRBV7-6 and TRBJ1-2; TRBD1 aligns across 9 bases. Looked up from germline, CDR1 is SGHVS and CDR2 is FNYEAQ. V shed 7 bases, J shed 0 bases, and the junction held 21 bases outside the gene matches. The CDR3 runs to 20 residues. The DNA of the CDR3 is TGTGCCAGCACTTCCGGAAGGGGACAGGGCAAATTTCTTCCTAACTATGGCTACACCTTC. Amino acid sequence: CASTSGRGQGKFLPNYGYTF. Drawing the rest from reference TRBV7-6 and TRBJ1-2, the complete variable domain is GAGVSQSPRYKVTKRGQDVALRCDPISGHVSLYWYRQALGQGPEFLTYFNYEAQQDKSGLPNDRFSAERPEGSISTLTIQRTEQRDSAMYRCASTSGRGQGKFLPNYGYTFGSGTRLTVV.

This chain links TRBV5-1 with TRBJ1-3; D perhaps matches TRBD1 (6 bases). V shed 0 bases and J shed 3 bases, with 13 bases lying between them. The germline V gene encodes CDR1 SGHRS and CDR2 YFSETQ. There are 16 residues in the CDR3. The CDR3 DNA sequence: TGCGCCAGCAGCTTGGTCCCACAGGGTGGTGGAAACACCATATATTTT. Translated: CASSLVPQGGGNTIYF.

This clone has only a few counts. The CDR3 region has the DNA TGTGCCAGCAGCAAAGGTACAGAGAGCAATCAGCCCCAGCATTTT. Translated, it gives CASSKGTESNQPQHF. This sequence joins TRBV21-1 and TRBJ1-5; no check of the table's D call, TRBD1, against the DNA was made. TRBV21-1 is a documented pseudogene. The CDR3 runs to 15 residues.